Listed below are T cell receptor beta chains from one sample, sequenced in a study of blood T cells in healthy people across ages. TCRdb used MiXCR to reprocess the 5' RACE reads, holding one entry per CDR3 protein. The table records roughly 1,000,000 distinct CDR3 sequences, under 30% of them present only once. These data were likewise used in another study, on T cells of mothers and their children.

The sequenced material came from blood. The receptors stem from a girl under 10 years old in good health. CDR3s include the opening cysteine and the closing phenylalanine or tryptophan. Each record gives: V gene, J gene, clone size, D gene, CDR3 protein, CDR3 DNA. A D gene is named only where the DNA matches it firmly. Not every row has a clone size; where given, it reads once, few, many or a size class.

V gene: TRBV20-1; J gene: TRBJ2-5; clone size: few; D gene: .; CDR3 protein: CSARAEGGQQETQYF; CDR3 DNA: TGCAGTGCCAGAGCGGAGGGGGGGCAGCAAGAGACCCAGTACTTC
V gene: TRBV5-6; J gene: TRBJ2-5; clone size: few; D gene: TRBD2; CDR3 protein: CASSLDLAGGETQYF; CDR3 DNA: TGTGCCAGCAGCTTGGATCTAGCGGGAGGCGAGACCCAGTACTTC
V gene: TRBV24-1; J gene: TRBJ2-1; clone size: .; D gene: .; CDR3 protein: CATSDFAANSHNEQFF; CDR3 DNA: TGTGCCACCAGTGATTTCGCGGCAAACTCCCACAATGAGCAGTTCTTC
V gene: TRBV9; J gene: TRBJ2-1; clone size: few; D gene: .; CDR3 protein: CASSVTGGPTYEQFF; CDR3 DNA: TGTGCCAGCAGCGTAACCGGGGGCCCGACATATGAGCAGTTCTTC
V gene: TRBV29-1; J gene: TRBJ1-1; clone size: .; D gene: .; CDR3 protein: CSVEGPPRYEAFF; CDR3 DNA: TGCAGCGTTGAAGGCCCCCCTAGGTATGAAGCTTTCTTT
V gene: TRBV14; J gene: TRBJ2-1; clone size: .; D gene: TRBD2; CDR3 protein: CASSQGAGGTYNEQFF; CDR3 DNA: TGTGCCAGCAGCCAAGGAGCGGGAGGGACTTACAATGAGCAGTTCTTC
V gene: TRBV10-3; J gene: TRBJ2-1; clone size: .; D gene: .; CDR3 protein: CAISEFSAEGGEQFF; CDR3 DNA: TGTGCCATCAGTGAGTTCAGCGCGGAGGGGGGGGAGCAGTTCTTC
V gene: TRBV3-1; J gene: TRBJ2-3; clone size: .; D gene: .; CDR3 protein: CASSQRGVDTQYF; CDR3 DNA: TGTGCCAGCAGCCAGAGGGGCGTGGATACGCAGTATTTT
V gene: TRBV5-6; J gene: TRBJ2-5; clone size: few; D gene: .; CDR3 protein: CASSLGAPGGETQYF; CDR3 DNA: TGTGCCAGCAGCTTGGGGGCCCCGGGCGGAGAGACCCAGTACTTC
V gene: TRBV9; J gene: TRBJ1-2; clone size: few; D gene: .; CDR3 protein: CASSAFDTDGIGYTF; CDR3 DNA: TGTGCCAGCAGCGCCTTCGACACCGACGGGATCGGCTACACCTTC
V gene: TRBV29-1; J gene: TRBJ2-7; clone size: .; D gene: .; CDR3 protein: CSVERSSYEQYF; CDR3 DNA: TGCAGCGTTGAGAGGAGTTCCTACGAGCAGTACTTC
V gene: TRBV28; J gene: TRBJ2-1; clone size: .; D gene: .; CDR3 protein: CASSAHLAANEQFF; CDR3 DNA: TGTGCCAGCAGTGCCCACCTAGCCGCCAATGAGCAGTTCTTC
V gene: TRBV5-1; J gene: TRBJ2-7; clone size: .; D gene: TRBD2; CDR3 protein: CASSGTSGRNEQYF; CDR3 DNA: TGCGCCAGCAGCGGTACTAGCGGGAGGAACGAGCAGTACTTC